This T cell receptor (beta chain) is from a study of blood T cell repertoires in COVID-19. As for the study in general: PBMCs, B-cell-depleted T cells, or T cells provided the cDNA or gDNA that made up the material.

As regards this clone: This same CDR3 is encoded by further DNA sequences in the sample.

The method was immunoSEQ multiplex PCR; TCRdb's version includes in-frame clones alone and lacks a portion of them. The sample contains 390,000 or so clones, 89% of which appear only once. The CDR3 runs 14 residues. Per germline, CDR1 SGHRS and CDR2 YFSETQ. The trim removed 0 bases at V and 8 bases at J, leaving 4 bases unmatched. The source of this sequence is a woman in her 30s with COVID-19, enrolled during active disease. The sample taken for sequencing was peripheral blood. The V and J genes are TRBV5-1 and TRBJ1-4; 7 bases are a match to TRBD1. The CDR3 sequence is CASSLGQGGEKLFF. In nucleotides, the CDR3 is TGCGCCAGCAGCTTGGGGCAGGGGGGAGAAAAACTGTTTTTT.